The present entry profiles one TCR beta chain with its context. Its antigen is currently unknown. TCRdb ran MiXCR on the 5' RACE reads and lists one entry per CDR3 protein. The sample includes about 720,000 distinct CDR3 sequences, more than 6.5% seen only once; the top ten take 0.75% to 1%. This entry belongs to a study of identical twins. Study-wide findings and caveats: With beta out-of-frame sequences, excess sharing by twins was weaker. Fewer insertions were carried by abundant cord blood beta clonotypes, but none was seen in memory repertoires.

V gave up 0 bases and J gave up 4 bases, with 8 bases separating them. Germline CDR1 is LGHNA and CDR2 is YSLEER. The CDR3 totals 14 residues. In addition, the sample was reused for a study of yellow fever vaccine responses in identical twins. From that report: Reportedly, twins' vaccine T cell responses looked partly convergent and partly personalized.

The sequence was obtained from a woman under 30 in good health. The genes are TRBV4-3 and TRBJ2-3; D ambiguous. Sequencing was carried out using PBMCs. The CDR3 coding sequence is TGCGCCAGCAGCCAAGATGTGAGGCCAGATACGCAGTATTTT. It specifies CASSQDVRPDTQYF.